Below, 21 T cell receptor beta chains from the same sample are listed, as sequenced in a study of T cell clusters in autoimmune cytopenias. TRB amplification used roughly 250 ng of peripheral blood genomic DNA. Multiplex touch-down PCR amplified TRB using TRB-A and TRB-B pools in one tube. TCRdb reprocessed the multiplex PCR reads and stores each CDR3 protein as one record, lacking DNA. The sample table sets out about 2,000 distinct CDR3 sequences. Sequenced input: peripheral blood. The receptors derive from a human donor with an autoimmune cytopenia or autoimmune hepatitis (not recorded which).

This sequence joins TRBV19 and TRBJ1-3; the D call from TCRdb, TRBD1, cannot be confirmed without DNA. Germline V gene data show CDR1 as LNHDA and CDR2 as SQIVND (reference sequence). This CDR3 region has 16 residues. The CDR3 sequence is CASSMGTGAAGNTIYF.

The chain employs TRBV4-2 and TRBJ1-3. The CDR3 has 17 residues. CDR1 is LGHNA, CDR2 YNFKEQ, per germline. The CDR3 sequence is CASSQDLEPQLGNTIYF.

Judged by frequency, this clonotype is medium-sized. The chain joins TRBV5-4 to TRBJ2-3; without DNA, the TCRdb call of TRBD1 cannot be checked. Germline V lookup: CDR1 SGHNT, CDR2 YYREEE (reference sequence). This CDR3 is built from 14 residues. The CDR3 sequence is CASSSGQRTDTQYF.

CDR3 amino acids: CASSLTAGMNTEAFF. The chain carries TRBV28 and TRBJ1-1. CDR1 MDHEN and CDR2 SYDVKM come from the germline V gene. This CDR3 spans 15 amino acids. The complete variable domain, with remaining parts taken from reference TRBV28 and TRBJ1-1, reads DVKVTQSSRYLVKRTGEKVFLECVQDMDHENMFWYRQDPGLGLRLIYFSYDVKMKEKGDIPEGYSVSREKKERFSLILESASTNQTSMYLCASSLTAGMNTEAFFGQGTRLTVV.

According to its frequency, this clonotype is medium-sized (0.01 to 0.1%). The chain is built from TRBV7-2 and TRBJ2-3; the TCRdb call, TRBD2, lacks DNA for checking. CDR3 length: 15 amino acids. Germline lookup yields CDR1 SGHTA and CDR2 FQGNSA. This chain's CDR3 is CASSWREGFTDTQYF.

The J gene is TRBJ2-7, the V gene TRBV7-2. This CDR3 contains 11 residues. Per germline, CDR1 SGHTA and CDR2 FQGNSA. CDR3 in amino acids: CASSLREEQYF.

Measured by frequency, this clonotype is medium-sized. The chain couples TRBV6-5 to TRBJ2-1; the TRBD1 assignment by TCRdb is unverifiable without DNA. CDR1 and CDR2 (germline): MNHEY, SVGAGI. The CDR3 sequence is 13 residues long. The CDR3 protein is CASSYGGYNEQFF.

Judged by frequency, this clonotype is medium-sized. The chain recombines TRBV27 with TRBJ1-6; TCRdb's assignment of TRBD1 cannot be checked, as there is no DNA. There are 16 residues in the CDR3. Germline CDR1 reads MNHEY; CDR2 reads SMNVEV (reference sequence). CDR3 residues: CASSLRDSSYNSPLHF.

This clonotype is labeled medium-sized based on frequency. The CDR3 spells CASSFGREETQYF. V is TRBV19 and J is TRBJ2-5; TCRdb lists TRBD2, though no DNA is available to test this call. Germline CDR1 LNHDA, CDR2 SQIVND (reference sequence). This CDR3 is built from 13 residues.

This clonotype is medium-sized by frequency. The V and J genes are TRBV20-1 and TRBJ1-2; TCRdb lists TRBD1, though no DNA is available to test this call. The CDR3 is 14 amino acids. CDR1 and CDR2 (germline): DFQATT, SNEGSKA (reference sequence). CDR3 loop: CSASTGGSGYGYTF.

This clonotype registers medium-sized by frequency. This chain connects TRBV30 to TRBJ2-5; with no DNA, the TCRdb D assignment of TRBD1 cannot be verified. Germline CDR1 and CDR2: GTSNPN and SVGIG (reference sequence). The CDR3 is made up of 12 amino acids. This CDR3 is CAWSLTGETQYF.

Measured by frequency, this clonotype is medium-sized (0.01 to 0.1%). This chain uses TRBV20-1 with TRBJ2-1; TCRdb indicates TRBD1, and absent DNA this call remains unverified. This CDR3 has 12 amino acids. Germline CDR1 DFQATT, CDR2 SNEGSKA (reference sequence). The CDR3 spells CSASRAFAPPLF.

This clonotype registers medium-sized (0.01 to 0.1%) by frequency. The J gene is TRBJ2-7, the V gene TRBV6-2 or TRBV6-3. Germline V gene data show CDR1 as MNHEY and CDR2 as SVGEGT. The CDR3 consists of 12 residues. The CDR3 sequence: CASRFGSYEQYF.

This clonotype shows up as medium-sized by frequency. The V and J genes are TRBV30 and TRBJ2-1; TCRdb designates TRBD1, a call that cannot be tested without DNA. In germline, CDR1 is GTSNPN, CDR2 SVGIG (reference sequence). The CDR3 runs to 16 residues. The CDR3 reads CAGELTGPWGGNEQFF.

Frequency places this clonotype as medium-sized. The J gene is TRBJ2-7, the V gene TRBV18. CDR3 size: 13 residues. Germline V gene data show CDR1 as KGHSH and CDR2 as LQKENI. The CDR3 loop is CASSPVAGNEQYF.

Frequency places this clonotype as medium-sized (0.01 to 0.1%). The chain recombines TRBV30 with TRBJ1-1; TCRdb indicates TRBD1, and absent DNA this call remains unverified. Looked up from germline, CDR1 is GTSNPN and CDR2 is SVGIG (reference sequence). CDR3 length: 15 residues. CDR3 sequence: CAWSVWGIGNTEAFF.

The chain carries TRBV20-1 and TRBJ1-6; TCRdb reports TRBD1, a call that lacks DNA to check it against. The CDR3 length is 14 residues. Germline V lookup: CDR1 DFQATT, CDR2 SNEGSKA (reference sequence). The CDR3 is CSARRDRDNSPLHF.

This clonotype is medium-sized by frequency. The chain recombines TRBV27 with TRBJ1-3; checking the TCRdb D call of TRBD1 is not possible without DNA. The CDR3 sequence is 15 residues long. Germline CDR1 is MNHEY and CDR2 is SMNVEV (reference sequence). CDR3 sequence: CASSLGGRSGNTIYF.

By frequency, this clonotype registers medium-sized. V is TRBV5-4 and J is TRBJ1-2; TCRdb lists TRBD1, though no DNA is available to test this call. Germline V lookup: CDR1 SGHNT, CDR2 YYREEE (reference sequence). The CDR3 spans 15 residues. The CDR3 reads CASSHPSTMNYGYTF.

This clonotype is identified as medium-sized (0.01 to 0.1%) from frequency. J is TRBJ1-2 and V is TRBV19; as DNA is missing, the TRBD1 call by TCRdb cannot be tested. Germline V gene lookup returns CDR1 LNHDA and CDR2 SQIVND (reference sequence). This CDR3 has 15 amino acids. CDR3 in amino acids: CASSITGTGTYGYTF.

This chain uses TRBV24-1 with TRBJ1-1; without DNA, the TCRdb call of TRBD1 cannot be checked. Germline CDR1 KGHDR, CDR2 SFDVKD. The CDR3 is 16 amino acids. This chain's CDR3 is CATSDSPGQGRTEAFF.